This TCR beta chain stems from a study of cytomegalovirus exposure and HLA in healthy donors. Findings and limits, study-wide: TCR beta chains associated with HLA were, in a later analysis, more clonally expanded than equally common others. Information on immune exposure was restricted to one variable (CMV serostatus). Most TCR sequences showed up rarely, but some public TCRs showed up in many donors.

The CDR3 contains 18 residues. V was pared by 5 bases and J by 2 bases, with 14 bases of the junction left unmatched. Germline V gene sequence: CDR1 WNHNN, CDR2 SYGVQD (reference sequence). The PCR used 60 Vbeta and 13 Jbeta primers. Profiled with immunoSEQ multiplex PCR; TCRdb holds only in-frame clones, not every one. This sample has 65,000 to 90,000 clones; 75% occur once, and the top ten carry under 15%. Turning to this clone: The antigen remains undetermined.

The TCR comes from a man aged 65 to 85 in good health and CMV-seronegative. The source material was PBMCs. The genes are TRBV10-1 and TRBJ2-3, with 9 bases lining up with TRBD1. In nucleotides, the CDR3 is TGCGCCAGCAGTAATCAGGTTCTGACAGGGGGAAACACAGATACGCAGTATTTT. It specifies CASSNQVLTGGNTDTQYF.